This T cell receptor (beta chain) was found in a study of blood T cell repertoires in COVID-19. Looking at the study overall: Nucleic acid was either cDNA or gDNA, and it came from T cells, B-cell-depleted T cells, or PBMCs.

As originally analysed: By means of reference gene primer amplification, nucleated cell counts were estimated. Method: immunoSEQ multiplex PCR; TCRdb's copy keeps in-frame clones and lacks some. The V and J calls and clone size come from that table; D and trimming were worked out from the DNA. Altogether nearly 80,000 clones are present, approximately 80% being singletons, with the ten largest covering 5.8%. Germline assignment: CDR1 LNHNV and CDR2 YYDKDF (reference sequence). V was clipped by 3 bases and J by 6 bases; unmatched bases: 6. This CDR3 is built from 16 residues. The chain combines TRBV15 with TRBJ2-3; the match to TRBD2 covers 13 bases. Sequencing was performed on peripheral blood. This receptor was obtained from a man in his sixties with active or convalescent COVID-19. CDR3 sequence (DNA): TGTGCCACCAGCAGGGGACTAGCGGGGAGGACGGATACGCAGTATTTT. It specifies CATSRGLAGRTDTQYF. Combining the CDR3 with reference TRBV15 and TRBJ2-3 gives the whole variable domain DAMVIQNPRYQVTQFGKPVTLSCSQTLNHNVMYWYQQKSSQAPKLLFHYYDKDFNNEADTPDNFQSRRPNTSFCFLDIRSPGLGDTAMYLCATSRGLAGRTDTQYFGPGTRLTVL.